This T cell receptor beta chain was identified during a study of technical replicates of blood from a few donors. Assay: immunoSEQ multiplex PCR; the TCRdb copy retains only in-frame clones and omits some. The sample includes some 50,000 clones, 94% of them seen just once. The receptor was isolated from a human donor in good health. The sequenced material came from T cells isolated from PBMCs.

The CDR3 nucleotides read TGTGCCAGCAGCTCCCGACTCTCCACCTACAATGAGCAGTTCTTC. Its translation: CASSSRLSTYNEQFF. This chain links TRBV11-2 with TRBJ2-1, with D unresolved. Deletions cut 4 bases from V and 2 bases from J, with 12 bases between. This CDR3 comprises 15 residues. CDR1 and CDR2 (germline): SGHAT, FQNNGV.